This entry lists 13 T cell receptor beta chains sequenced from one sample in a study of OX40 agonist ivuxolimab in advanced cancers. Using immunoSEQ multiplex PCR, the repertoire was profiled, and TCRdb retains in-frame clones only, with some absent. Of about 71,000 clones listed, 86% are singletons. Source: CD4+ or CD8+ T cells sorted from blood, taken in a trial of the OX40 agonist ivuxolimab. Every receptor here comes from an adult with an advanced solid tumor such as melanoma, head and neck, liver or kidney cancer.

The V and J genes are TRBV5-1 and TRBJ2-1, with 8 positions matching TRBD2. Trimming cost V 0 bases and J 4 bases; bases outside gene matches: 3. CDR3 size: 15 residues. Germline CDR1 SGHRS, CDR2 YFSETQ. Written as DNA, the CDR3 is TGCGCCAGCAGCTTGGAACTAGCGGATTACAATGAGCAGTTCTTC. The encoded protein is CASSLELADYNEQFF. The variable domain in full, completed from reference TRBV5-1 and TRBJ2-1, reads KAGVTQTPRYLIKTRGQQVTLSCSPISGHRSVSWYQQTPGQGLQFLFEYFSETQRNKGNFPGRFSGRQFSNSRSEMNVSTLELGDSALYLCASSLELADYNEQFFGPGTRLTVL.

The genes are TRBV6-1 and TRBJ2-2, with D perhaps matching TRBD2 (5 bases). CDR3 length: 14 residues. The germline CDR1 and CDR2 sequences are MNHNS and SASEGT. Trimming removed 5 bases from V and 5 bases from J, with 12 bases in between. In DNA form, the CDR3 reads TGTGCCAGCAGTAAGTCTAGCTGGACCGGGGAGCTGTTTTTT. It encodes CASSKSSWTGELFF.

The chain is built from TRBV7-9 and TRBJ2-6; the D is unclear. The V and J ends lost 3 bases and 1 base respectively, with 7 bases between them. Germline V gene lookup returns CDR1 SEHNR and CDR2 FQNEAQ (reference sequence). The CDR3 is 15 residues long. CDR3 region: CASSFSYSGANVLTF. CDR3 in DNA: TGTGCCAGCAGCTTTAGTTATTCTGGGGCCAACGTCCTGACTTTC.

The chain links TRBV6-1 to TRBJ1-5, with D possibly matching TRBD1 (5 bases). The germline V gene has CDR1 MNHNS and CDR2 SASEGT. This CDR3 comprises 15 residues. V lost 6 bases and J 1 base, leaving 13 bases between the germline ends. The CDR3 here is CASRKEGQSNQPQHF. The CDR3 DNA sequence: TGTGCCAGCAGGAAGGAGGGGCAAAGCAATCAGCCCCAGCATTTT.

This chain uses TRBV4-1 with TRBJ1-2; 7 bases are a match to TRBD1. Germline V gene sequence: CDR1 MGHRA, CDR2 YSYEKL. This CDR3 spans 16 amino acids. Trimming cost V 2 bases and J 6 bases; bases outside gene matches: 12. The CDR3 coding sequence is TGCGCCAGCAGCCAAACTATAGACAGGGATCGTCATGGCTACACCTTC. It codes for CASSQTIDRDRHGYTF.

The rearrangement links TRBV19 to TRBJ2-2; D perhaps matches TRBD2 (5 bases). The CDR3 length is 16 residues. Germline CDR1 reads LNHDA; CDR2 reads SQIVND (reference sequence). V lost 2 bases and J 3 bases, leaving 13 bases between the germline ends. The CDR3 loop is CASSIQGGADTGELFF. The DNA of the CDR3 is TGTGCCAGTAGTATACAAGGAGGTGCTGACACCGGGGAGCTGTTTTTT. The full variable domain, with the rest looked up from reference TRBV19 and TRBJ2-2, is DGGITQSPKYLFRKEGQNVTLSCEQNLNHDAMYWYRQDPGQGLRLIYYSQIVNDFQKGDIAEGYSVSREKKESFPLTVTSAQKNPTAFYLCASSIQGGADTGELFFGEGSRLTVL.

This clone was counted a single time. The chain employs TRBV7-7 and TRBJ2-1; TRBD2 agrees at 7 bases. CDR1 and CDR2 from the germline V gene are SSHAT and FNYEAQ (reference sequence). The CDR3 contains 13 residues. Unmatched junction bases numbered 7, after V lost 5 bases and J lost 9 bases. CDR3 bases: TGTGCCAGCAGCACAGAGCGGGGAAGTGAGCAGTTCTTC. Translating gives CASSTERGSEQFF. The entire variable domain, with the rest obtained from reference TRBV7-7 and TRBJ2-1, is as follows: GAGVSQSPRYKVTKRGQDVTLRCDPISSHATLYWYQQALGQGPEFLTYFNYEAQPDKSGLPSDRFSAERPEGSISTLTIQRTEQRDSAMYRCASSTERGSEQFFGPGTRLTVL.

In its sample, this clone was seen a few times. The CDR3 region has the DNA TGCGCCAGCAGCCCACAGGGGTCTGGCTACACCTTC. Translation gives CASSPQGSGYTF. The V gene is TRBV5-1, the J gene TRBJ1-2; 7 positions agree with TRBD1. The V gene end was trimmed by 4 bases and the J gene end by 7 bases; junction bases not matched to a gene: 4. The CDR3 loop spans 12 amino acids. The V gene's germline CDR1 is SGHRS and CDR2 YFSETQ.

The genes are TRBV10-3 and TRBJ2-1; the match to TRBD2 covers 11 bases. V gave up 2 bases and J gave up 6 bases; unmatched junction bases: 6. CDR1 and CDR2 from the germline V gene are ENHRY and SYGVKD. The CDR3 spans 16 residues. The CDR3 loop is CAISEALAGGLNEQFF. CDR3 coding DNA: TGTGCCATCAGTGAGGCTCTAGCGGGGGGTCTCAATGAGCAGTTCTTC.

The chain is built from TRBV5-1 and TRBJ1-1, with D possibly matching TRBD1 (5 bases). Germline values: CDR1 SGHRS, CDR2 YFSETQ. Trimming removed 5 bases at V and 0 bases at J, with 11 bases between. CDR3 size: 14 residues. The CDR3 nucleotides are TGCGCCAGCAGAGGACCAGGGATGAACACTGAAGCTTTCTTT. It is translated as CASRGPGMNTEAFF.

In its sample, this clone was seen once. Here the CDR3 reads CASSSNGDRDPDTQYF. The CDR3 DNA reads as TGTGCCAGCAGCTCTAACGGGGACAGGGATCCAGATACGCAGTATTTT. V and J are TRBV7-9 and TRBJ2-3; 9 positions match TRBD1. The CDR3 consists of 16 residues. The trim removed 4 bases at V and 4 bases at J, leaving 9 bases unmatched. Germline V lookup: CDR1 SEHNR, CDR2 FQNEAQ (reference sequence).

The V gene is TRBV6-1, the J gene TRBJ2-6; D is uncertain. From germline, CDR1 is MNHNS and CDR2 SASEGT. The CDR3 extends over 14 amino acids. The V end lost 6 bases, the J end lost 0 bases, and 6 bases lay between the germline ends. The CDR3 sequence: CASSRVSGANVLTF. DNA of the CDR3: TGTGCCAGCAGCCGGGTCTCTGGGGCCAACGTCCTGACTTTC.

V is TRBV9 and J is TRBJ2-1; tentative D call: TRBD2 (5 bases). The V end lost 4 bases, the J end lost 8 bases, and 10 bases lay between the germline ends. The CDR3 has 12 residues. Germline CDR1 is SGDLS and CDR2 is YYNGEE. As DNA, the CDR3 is TGTGCCAGCAGCTCGGGGTGGGATGAGCAGTTCTTC. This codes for CASSSGWDEQFF.